This T cell receptor beta chain originates from a study of shared clonotypes between healthy human individuals. Germline CDR1 reads SEHNR; CDR2 reads FQNEAQ (reference sequence). V shed 3 bases and J 7 bases; nucleotides not matched to a gene: 6. The CDR3 is 13 residues long. The repertoire was sequenced with immunoSEQ multiplex PCR; TCRdb's copy has only in-frame clones and lacks some. There are roughly 680,000 clones in the sample; over 55% occur only once, and around 1.8% lies in the top ten. The receptor was isolated from a woman in her thirties in good health. The sequencing input was memory CD4+ T cells sorted from blood. This sample's subset: CD45RA-negative fraction. This rearrangement joins TRBV7-9 to TRBJ2-7, with TRBD1 matching 7 bases. The CDR3 DNA reads TGTGCCAGCAGCTTCTATAAGGACAGGGAGCAGTACTTC. It codes for CASSFYKDREQYF.